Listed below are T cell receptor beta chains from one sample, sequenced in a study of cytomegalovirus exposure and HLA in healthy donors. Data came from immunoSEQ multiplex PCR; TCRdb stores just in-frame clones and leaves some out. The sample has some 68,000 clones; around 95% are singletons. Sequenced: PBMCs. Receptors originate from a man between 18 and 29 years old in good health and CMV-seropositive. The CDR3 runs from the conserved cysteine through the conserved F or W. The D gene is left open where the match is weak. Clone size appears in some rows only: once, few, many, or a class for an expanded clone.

CDR3nt: TGCGCCAGCAGTCCCACTAGAGGCGAGCAGTACTTC
CDR3aa: CASSPTRGEQYF
d_gene: -
abundance: -
v_gene: TRBV10-1
j_gene: TRBJ2-7

CDR3nt: TGTGCCAGCTCCCAAGCGGGAGGATACAATGAGCAGTTCTTC
CDR3aa: CASSQAGGYNEQFF
d_gene: TRBD2
abundance: -
v_gene: TRBV5-4
j_gene: TRBJ2-1

CDR3nt: TGCGCCAGCAGCCAAGGCCCGGGACAGGGGGCAGGGGAGCAGTACTTC
CDR3aa: CASSQGPGQGAGEQYF
d_gene: TRBD1
abundance: -
v_gene: TRBV4-1
j_gene: TRBJ2-7

CDR3nt: TGTGCCAGCAGACATACAGGGGCGGGTGAAAAACTGTTTTTT
CDR3aa: CASRHTGAGEKLFF
d_gene: TRBD1
abundance: -
v_gene: TRBV27
j_gene: TRBJ1-4

CDR3nt: TGCAGCTTTAGCGGGGTGAAGCAGGAGACCCAGTACTTC
CDR3aa: CSFSGVKQETQYF
d_gene: TRBD2
abundance: -
v_gene: TRBV29-1
j_gene: TRBJ2-5

CDR3nt: TGTGCCAGCACTCCCCGAACTAGCACGGAGACCCAGTACTTC
CDR3aa: CASTPRTSTETQYF
d_gene: -
abundance: -
v_gene: TRBV2
j_gene: TRBJ2-5

CDR3nt: TGTGCCAGCAGTGTGAGCGGGGGGCCCTACGAGCAGTACTTC
CDR3aa: CASSVSGGPYEQYF
d_gene: TRBD2
abundance: once
v_gene: TRBV2
j_gene: TRBJ2-7

CDR3nt: TGTGCCAGCAGCGTTCGACAGGGAATCGCCCCTGGCTACACCTTC
CDR3aa: CASSVRQGIAPGYTF
d_gene: TRBD1
abundance: -
v_gene: TRBV14
j_gene: TRBJ1-2

CDR3nt: TGCAGCGTATCCCGGGGGGAAGCTTTCTTT
CDR3aa: CSVSRGEAFF
d_gene: -
abundance: -
v_gene: TRBV29-1
j_gene: TRBJ1-1

CDR3nt: TGTGCCAGCAGTGAGTCCGGGACAGGGGATATACACGAGCAGTACTTC
CDR3aa: CASSESGTGDIHEQYF
d_gene: TRBD1
abundance: -
v_gene: TRBV25-1
j_gene: TRBJ2-7

CDR3nt: TGTGCCAGCATGACCCTCGGGACAGCCCATACCAGGTCGCCCTACGAGCAGTACTTC
CDR3aa: CASMTLGTAHTRSPYEQYF
d_gene: TRBD1
abundance: -
v_gene: TRBV2
j_gene: TRBJ2-7

CDR3nt: TGTGCCAGCAGCTCTGGGGCTAGCGGGAGGGCACGGGAGACCCAGTACTTC
CDR3aa: CASSSGASGRARETQYF
d_gene: TRBD2
abundance: -
v_gene: TRBV5-4
j_gene: TRBJ2-5

CDR3nt: TGTGCCAGCAGTTACTTAACAGGGGGCAGCAACACTGAAGCTTTCTTT
CDR3aa: CASSYLTGGSNTEAFF
d_gene: TRBD1
abundance: -
v_gene: TRBV6-5
j_gene: TRBJ1-1

CDR3nt: TGTGCCAGCAGCAGGACTACTAGCACAGATACGCAGTATTTT
CDR3aa: CASSRTTSTDTQYF
d_gene: -
abundance: -
v_gene: TRBV5-6
j_gene: TRBJ2-3

CDR3nt: TGTGCCAGCAGCTTAAGCCGGGGCACAGATACGCAGTATTTT
CDR3aa: CASSLSRGTDTQYF
d_gene: -
abundance: -
v_gene: TRBV7-3
j_gene: TRBJ2-3

CDR3nt: TGTGCCTCGAGATTTGGATATCGGGCCCAGTACTTC
CDR3aa: CASRFGYRAQYF
d_gene: -
abundance: -
v_gene: TRBV30
j_gene: TRBJ2-5

CDR3nt: TGTGCCAGCAGCGTAGGTCGGTCGGGGGGAGCCACCCTTCTCCGGGATGAAAAACTGTTTTTT
CDR3aa: CASSVGRSGGATLLRDEKLFF
d_gene: -
abundance: -
v_gene: TRBV9
j_gene: TRBJ1-4

CDR3nt: TGCAGCGTTTTATATTACGAGCAGTACTTC
CDR3aa: CSVLYYEQYF
d_gene: -
abundance: few
v_gene: TRBV29-1
j_gene: TRBJ2-7

CDR3nt: TGTGCCAGCAGTAGGGGTGATGGCTACACCTTC
CDR3aa: CASSRGDGYTF
d_gene: -
abundance: -
v_gene: TRBV6-1
j_gene: TRBJ1-2

CDR3nt: TGTGCCAGCAGTTACCGCGTGGGGGGACTAATGAATGAGCAGTTCTTC
CDR3aa: CASSYRVGGLMNEQFF
d_gene: TRBD2
abundance: once
v_gene: TRBV6-6
j_gene: TRBJ2-1

CDR3nt: TGTGCCAGCAGTGCCCCCGGGACAGGGGTATACGAGCAGTACTTC
CDR3aa: CASSAPGTGVYEQYF
d_gene: TRBD1
abundance: -
v_gene: TRBV28
j_gene: TRBJ2-7

CDR3nt: TGTGCCTGGAGACTAGCCCCACCCCAGGACCACGAGCAGTACTTC
CDR3aa: CAWRLAPPQDHEQYF
d_gene: -
abundance: -
v_gene: TRBV30
j_gene: TRBJ2-7

CDR3nt: TGCGCCAGCAGTACCGGGACAGGGCTCGACGAGCAGTACTTC
CDR3aa: CASSTGTGLDEQYF
d_gene: TRBD1
abundance: -
v_gene: TRBV5-1
j_gene: TRBJ2-7

CDR3nt: TGTGCCAGCAGTTACTCGAGACAGCCCTCGGATACGCAGTATTTT
CDR3aa: CASSYSRQPSDTQYF
d_gene: -
abundance: -
v_gene: TRBV6-5
j_gene: TRBJ2-3

CDR3nt: TGTGCCAGCAGCTGGGGGGGGACTAGCATCACTGAAGCTTTCTTT
CDR3aa: CASSWGGTSITEAFF
d_gene: -
abundance: -
v_gene: TRBV28
j_gene: TRBJ1-1

CDR3nt: TGTGCCAGCAGGACATGGAGGAACACCGGGGAGCTGTTTTTT
CDR3aa: CASRTWRNTGELFF
d_gene: -
abundance: -
v_gene: TRBV19
j_gene: TRBJ2-2

CDR3nt: TGTGCCAGCAGCTTCCGGGGAGGAGAAAAACTGTTTTTT
CDR3aa: CASSFRGGEKLFF
d_gene: -
abundance: -
v_gene: TRBV7-9
j_gene: TRBJ1-4

CDR3nt: TGTGCCAGCAGTTTTGGACAGGGAGGCACCGGGGAGCTGTTTTTT
CDR3aa: CASSFGQGGTGELFF
d_gene: TRBD1
abundance: -
v_gene: TRBV6-5
j_gene: TRBJ2-2

CDR3nt: TGCGCCAGGAGAGCGGGGCCTAACAATGAGCAGTTCTTC
CDR3aa: CARRAGPNNEQFF
d_gene: TRBD2
abundance: -
v_gene: TRBV10-1
j_gene: TRBJ2-1

CDR3nt: TGTGCCAGCAGTCCGTACAGGGTGAGCAATCAGCCCCAGCATTTT
CDR3aa: CASSPYRVSNQPQHF
d_gene: -
abundance: -
v_gene: TRBV6-1
j_gene: TRBJ1-5

CDR3nt: TGCGCCAGCAGCCTAGCGGGAGATGGGGATACGCAGTATTTT
CDR3aa: CASSLAGDGDTQYF
d_gene: TRBD2
abundance: -
v_gene: TRBV5-1
j_gene: TRBJ2-3

CDR3nt: TGTGCCAGCAGCTCCTCCCTCTACGAGCAGTACTTC
CDR3aa: CASSSSLYEQYF
d_gene: -
abundance: -
v_gene: TRBV7-2
j_gene: TRBJ2-7

CDR3nt: TGTGCCAGCAGTCGTTCGCGACAGGGCCTATTTTCCTACAATGAGCAGTTCTTC
CDR3aa: CASSRSRQGLFSYNEQFF
d_gene: TRBD1
abundance: -
v_gene: TRBV2
j_gene: TRBJ2-1

CDR3nt: TGTGCCAGCGCTAGAGGGACAGGGAATTCACCCCTCCACTTT
CDR3aa: CASARGTGNSPLHF
d_gene: TRBD1
abundance: few
v_gene: TRBV27
j_gene: TRBJ1-6

CDR3nt: TGTGCCAGCAGTGTGGCTAGCGGAACCTCGGACGAGCAGTACTTC
CDR3aa: CASSVASGTSDEQYF
d_gene: TRBD2
abundance: -
v_gene: TRBV6-1
j_gene: TRBJ2-7

CDR3nt: TGCGCCAGCAGGGACAGGGGCACAGATACGCAGTATTTT
CDR3aa: CASRDRGTDTQYF
d_gene: TRBD1
abundance: -
v_gene: TRBV5-1
j_gene: TRBJ2-3

CDR3nt: TGTGCCAGCAGTTACTTACTGGCGACTAGAAACGGGGAGCTGTTTTTT
CDR3aa: CASSYLLATRNGELFF
d_gene: -
abundance: -
v_gene: TRBV6-6
j_gene: TRBJ2-2

CDR3nt: TGCGCCAGCAGCTTGGAGGTGGGGGCGTGGGAGACCCAGTACTTC
CDR3aa: CASSLEVGAWETQYF
d_gene: -
abundance: once
v_gene: TRBV5-1
j_gene: TRBJ2-5

CDR3nt: TGCGCCAGCAGCCAAGAAAGGACAGCGAACACCGGGGAGCTGTTTTTT
CDR3aa: CASSQERTANTGELFF
d_gene: -
abundance: once
v_gene: TRBV4-1
j_gene: TRBJ2-2

CDR3nt: TGCGCCAGCAGATTCGGGACAGGGGATGGTAGTGAGCAGTTCTTC
CDR3aa: CASRFGTGDGSEQFF
d_gene: TRBD1
abundance: -
v_gene: TRBV5-1
j_gene: TRBJ2-1

CDR3nt: TGTGCCAGCAGTTTAATCGGGGTCGGAGTTTCACCCCTCCACTTT
CDR3aa: CASSLIGVGVSPLHF
d_gene: -
abundance: -
v_gene: TRBV27
j_gene: TRBJ1-6

CDR3nt: TGTGCCACCAGCAGAGCGATCGGGACAGGGTCCTACGAGCAGTACTTC
CDR3aa: CATSRAIGTGSYEQYF
d_gene: TRBD1
abundance: -
v_gene: TRBV15
j_gene: TRBJ2-7

CDR3nt: TGTGCCAGCAGGTCAAACAGGGGAGGAACTGAAGCTTTCTTT
CDR3aa: CASRSNRGGTEAFF
d_gene: TRBD1
abundance: -
v_gene: TRBV6-1
j_gene: TRBJ1-1

CDR3nt: TGTGCCAGCACCGGAACAGGAGAAGAGACCCAGTACTTC
CDR3aa: CASTGTGEETQYF
d_gene: -
abundance: -
v_gene: TRBV2
j_gene: TRBJ2-5

CDR3nt: TGTGCCAGCAGCGGAGGGGGCGCCGGAACCGGGGAGCTGTTTTTT
CDR3aa: CASSGGGAGTGELFF
d_gene: TRBD1
abundance: once
v_gene: TRBV9
j_gene: TRBJ2-2